The source of this TCR beta chain is a study of blood T cell repertoires in COVID-19. Overall study context: Acute-phase and convalescent COVID-19 samples originated in the United States, Italy and Spain. Nucleic acid was either cDNA or gDNA, and it came from T cells, B-cell-depleted T cells, or PBMCs.

Original methodology: Estimation of nucleated cell counts was performed using reference gene primer amplification. Data came from immunoSEQ multiplex PCR; TCRdb stores just in-frame clones and leaves some out. The D gene and trimming were derived from the DNA, and the V and J assignments and clone size from that table. Of nearly 35,000 clones listed, around 85% were seen once; the top ten hold approximately 15%. Looked up from germline, CDR1 is LGHDT and CDR2 is YNNKEL (reference sequence). The CDR3 length is 16 residues. The ends lost 2 bases at V and 8 bases at J; junction bases unmatched: 11. The gene calls are TRBV3-1 (or the pseudogene TRBV3-2) and TRBJ1-2; 10 bases line up with TRBD1. What was sequenced was peripheral blood. The clonotype was recovered from a human donor with acute or convalescent COVID-19. The donor label of this sample is uncertain. CDR3 sequence: CASSQNSGTGDRGYTF. In DNA form, the CDR3 reads TGTGCCAGCAGCCAAAACTCCGGGACAGGGGATCGCGGCTACACCTTC.